Sequencing of this T cell receptor (beta chain) was carried out in a study of T cells after yellow fever vaccination. Study-level points and caveats: Weaker overall was a secondary response that nonetheless peaked faster, on day 5 versus 15.

TCRdb recomputed calls from the 5' RACE reads with MiXCR, one row per CDR3 protein. Among approximately 300,000 distinct CDR3 sequences listed, roughly 7% were seen once. This clonotype was observed a handful of times. What it binds is unknown. Germline loops: CDR1 SGHVS, CDR2 FNYEAQ. V lost 5 bases to trimming and J lost 1 base; unmatched junction nucleotides: 19. The CDR3 contains 19 residues. The sample here was PBMCs, taken roughly seven weeks after the first yellow fever vaccination. The chain is built from TRBV7-6 and TRBJ1-1, with 7 bases that match TRBD1. The sequence was collected from a man aged 18 to 35 who received the YFV17D yellow fever vaccine. The CDR3 loop is CASSNQRPGQYLANTEAFF. CDR3 sequence (DNA): TGTGCCAGCAGCAACCAGAGACCGGGACAGTACTTGGCGAACACTGAAGCTTTCTTT.